The sequence of this T cell receptor (beta chain) was determined in a study of blood T cells in healthy people across ages. It was with a sample-barcoded 5' primer and a J-beta primer mix that a second PCR of roughly 7 to 11 cycles was run. A template-switch adaptor containing 12 random nucleotides labeled each cDNA molecule. Each CDR3 protein is one row after TCRdb ran MiXCR on the 5' RACE reads. The top ten hold about an eighth of the sample, which has fewer than 950,000 distinct CDR3 sequences, around 36% seen once. There are 14 residues in the CDR3. Germline V gene data show CDR1 as LGHNA and CDR2 as YSLEER. V was shortened by 0 bases and J by 1 base, with 6 bases between the two germline ends.

The sequencing sample was made of blood. The rearrangement links TRBV4-3 to TRBJ1-1; D gene ambiguous. The clonotype originates from a man aged 18 to 29 in good health. The DNA of the CDR3 is TGCGCCAGCAGCCAAGAGTATGAGAACACTGAAGCTTTCTTT. Translation gives CASSQEYENTEAFF.